The 4 T cell receptor beta chains below come from one sample, sequenced in a study of blood T cell repertoires in COVID-19. The table came from immunoSEQ multiplex PCR; TCRdb's copy has only in-frame clones and leaves some out. This sample yields 350,000 to 500,000 clones, of which roughly 89% are seen a single time; less than 0.95% belongs to the top ten. Sequencing was carried out using peripheral blood. The receptors derive from a man aged 18 to 29 with COVID-19, enrolled during active disease.

The chain joins TRBV5-8 to TRBJ1-1, with TRBD1 matching 7 bases. V dropped 4 bases and J dropped 0; count of bases not matched to a gene: 6. The CDR3 has 15 residues. The germline gives CDR1 SGHTS, CDR2 YDEGEE. The CDR3 DNA is TGTGCCAGCAGCCTTGGACAGGACATGAACACTGAAGCTTTCTTT. Its protein product is CASSLGQDMNTEAFF.

The chain combines TRBV27 with TRBJ1-2; D uncertain. CDR3 length: 17 amino acids. The V gene lost 6 bases and the J gene lost 2 bases, with 22 bases spanning the gap. Germline V lookup: CDR1 MNHEY, CDR2 SMNVEV (reference sequence). Here the CDR3 reads CASSATGSLPGNYGYTF. The CDR3 region has the DNA TGTGCCAGCAGCGCTACCGGGTCTCTCCCGGGGAACTATGGCTACACCTTC.

The chain has TRBV2 and TRBJ2-1, with D perhaps matching TRBD2 (6 bases). Trimming stripped 0 bases from V and 8 bases from J, with 20 bases between. This CDR3 has 17 amino acids. Germline loops: CDR1 SNHLY, CDR2 FYNNEI. The CDR3 DNA follows: TGTGCCAGCAGTGAAGCGGTGGGTGGCGGGGATCTTGATGAGCAGTTCTTC. Encoded protein: CASSEAVGGGDLDEQFF.

This rearrangement joins TRBV2 to TRBJ1-1, with D possibly being TRBD1 (5 bases). V dropped 4 bases and J dropped 5 bases, with 11 bases sitting between them. Germline V gives CDR1 SNHLY, CDR2 FYNNEI. The CDR3 totals 13 residues. This CDR3 reads CASSAYGGTEAFF. CDR3 in DNA: TGTGCCAGCAGTGCATATGGGGGGACTGAAGCTTTCTTT.